These 10 T cell receptor beta chains were all obtained from the same sample, sequenced in a study of blood T cell repertoires in COVID-19. Measured with immunoSEQ multiplex PCR; TCRdb has only the in-frame clones, and not every one. The table lists some 74,000 clones, around 90% of them singletons, with around 29% in the top ten. The material sequenced was peripheral blood. The receptors stem from a man aged 50 to 60 with acute or convalescent COVID-19.

This clone showed up just once. The chain recombines TRBV7-3 with TRBJ2-5; TRBD2 matches at 7 bases. Germline CDR1 is SGHTA and CDR2 is FQGTGA. The V gene end was trimmed by 1 base and the J gene end by 4 bases; junction bases not matched to a gene: 3. The CDR3 totals 14 residues. DNA for the CDR3: TGTGCCAGCAGCTTAAATAGCGGGTCAGAGACCCAGTACTTC. Translating it yields CASSLNSGSETQYF.

This chain joins TRBV9 and TRBJ1-5, with TRBD1 matching over 8 bases. There are 14 residues in the CDR3. Germline V gives CDR1 SGDLS, CDR2 YYNGEE. Trimming took 2 bases from V and 4 from J; bases not matched to a gene: 2. The CDR3 nucleotides read TGTGCCAGCAGCGTGACAGGGGCAAATCAGCCCCAGCATTTT. Translating it yields CASSVTGANQPQHF.

The chain joins TRBV10-2 to TRBJ1-5; possible D gene TRBD1, 5 bases. V lost 6 bases and J 4 bases, leaving 7 bases between the germline ends. The CDR3 totals 12 residues. The V gene's germline CDR1 is WSHSY and CDR2 SAAADI. In DNA, the CDR3 is TGCGCCAGCAGGGACACTAATCAGCCCCAGCATTTT. Its protein is CASRDTNQPQHF.

This clone is a singleton in its sample. V gene TRBV7-9 combines with J gene TRBJ2-1; 7 nucleotides agree with TRBD1. Germline lookup yields CDR1 SEHNR and CDR2 FQNEAQ (reference sequence). Germline trimming cut 5 bases from V and 4 bases from J; bases unmatched to any gene: 8. The CDR3 runs 15 residues. CDR3 in DNA: TGTGCCAGCAGCGGACTTGGGACAGTATACAATGAGCAGTTCTTC. Translation: CASSGLGTVYNEQFF.

The rearrangement uses TRBV6-5 and TRBJ2-3; no reliable D call. The germline V gene encodes CDR1 MNHEY and CDR2 SVGAGI. The CDR3 is 13 residues long. Trimming stripped 4 bases from V and 2 bases from J, with 7 bases between. CDR3 DNA: TGTGCCAGCAGTTTGCAGTCCACAGATACGCAGTATTTT. It codes for CASSLQSTDTQYF.

This clone has only one observation. The rearrangement links TRBV5-6 to TRBJ1-5, with 8 bases identical to TRBD1. The CDR3 sequence is 17 residues long. CDR1 and CDR2 (germline): SGHDT, YYEEEE. Germline trimming cut 2 bases from V and 5 bases from J; bases unmatched to any gene: 12. The CDR3 DNA follows: TGTGCCAGCAGCTTATTCGTAAGACAGGGGAGGGATCAGCCCCAGCATTTT. Translated: CASSLFVRQGRDQPQHF.

Regarding this clone: Sequence at one end of the junction differs from germline and may be a read error. The chain links TRBV2 to TRBJ1-4; 7 bases line up with TRBD1. Germline assignment: CDR1 SNHLY and CDR2 FYNNEI. This CDR3 has 15 amino acids. CDR3 region: CASSEAGTVREKLFF. The CDR3 DNA follows: TGTGCCAGCAGCGAAGCCGGGACAGTCCGTGAAAAACTGTTTTTT.

This sequence joins TRBV6-4 and TRBJ2-6, with D hard to call. CDR3 length: 13 amino acids. CDR1 and CDR2 from the germline V gene are MRHNA and SNTAGT. The V and J ends lost 5 bases and 7 bases respectively, with 9 bases between them. The CDR3 is CASSPSFANVLTF. DNA for the CDR3: TGTGCCAGCAGTCCAAGCTTCGCCAACGTCCTGACTTTC.

The chain recombines TRBV20-1 with TRBJ2-7; D is possibly TRBD1 (6 bases). The germline gives CDR1 DFQATT, CDR2 SNEGSKA (reference sequence). V was pared by 5 bases and J by 5 bases, with 10 bases between. The CDR3 totals 11 residues. The CDR3 here is CSAAQGNEQYF. The CDR3 DNA follows: TGCAGTGCTGCACAGGGTAACGAGCAGTACTTC.

This chain uses TRBV4-1 with TRBJ2-2, with 12 bases fitting TRBD1. This CDR3 comprises 16 residues. Germline CDR1 and CDR2: MGHRA and YSYEKL. Trimming removed 4 bases from V and 6 bases from J; junction bases left unmatched: 6. The CDR3 DNA reads as TGCGCCAGCAGCCGGGGGACAGGGGGCGCGTCCGGGGAGCTGTTTTTT. Amino acid sequence: CASSRGTGGASGELFF.